Listed here is a single T cell receptor (beta chain). As yet, its antigen is unknown. This record belongs to a study of cytomegalovirus exposure and HLA in healthy donors. Findings and limits, study-wide: Under in vitro conditions, a few CMV-associated chains were confirmed as specific for CMV antigens. The investigators catalogued 150 to 200 TCR beta chains as cytomegalovirus-associated. Despite most TCR sequences being rare, some public TCRs occurred in many donors. According to a subsequent analysis, TCR clusters identified in the first cohort showed a tendency to co-occur across the 120 or so validation repertoires.

Sequencing was performed with immunoSEQ multiplex PCR; in TCRdb, only in-frame clones are kept and a portion is missing. The repertoire holds about 98,000 clones, 87% seen once, with roughly 3.9% in the top ten. The CDR3 length is 17 residues. Germline V gives CDR1 SEHNR, CDR2 FQNEAQ (reference sequence). V was pared by 1 base and J by 0 bases, with 7 bases of the junction left unmatched. The rearrangement uses TRBV7-9 and TRBJ2-3, with 7 positions matching TRBD2. The source is a woman aged 25-40 years in good health and CMV-seronegative. Sequencing was carried out using PBMCs. CDR3: CASSLGGSSSSTDTQYF. DNA for the CDR3: TGTGCCAGCAGCTTAGGCGGGAGTTCCTCTAGCACAGATACGCAGTATTTT.